Sequencing of this TCR beta chain was carried out in a study of chemoradiotherapy in HPV16-positive cancers. The CDR3 totals 14 residues. V was clipped by 0 bases and J by 0 bases, with 7 bases between them. Germline V lookup: CDR1 SGHRS, CDR2 YFSETQ. Method: immunoSEQ multiplex PCR; TCRdb's copy keeps in-frame clones and lacks some. This table has about 22,000 clones, roughly 90% appearing once. The genes are TRBV5-1 and TRBJ2-7; no clear D gene. The sample in question was blood, obtained from a patient who underwent chemoradiotherapy. The receptor comes from a human donor with HPV-associated anogenital cancer. CDR3: CASSLAVDSYEQYF. As DNA, the CDR3 is TGCGCCAGCAGCTTGGCGGTAGACTCCTACGAGCAGTACTTC. The complete variable domain, with remaining parts taken from reference TRBV5-1 and TRBJ2-7, reads KAGVTQTPRYLIKTRGQQVTLSCSPISGHRSVSWYQQTPGQGLQFLFEYFSETQRNKGNFPGRFSGRQFSNSRSEMNVSTLELGDSALYLCASSLAVDSYEQYFGPGTRLTVT.